This T cell receptor beta chain was retrieved from a study of neoadjuvant anti-PD-1 for oral cavity cancer. Study summary: Patients without progression received a fourth nivolumab dose around day 43, then surgical resection on days 50-56.

This CDR3 region has 13 residues. Trimming cost V 2 bases and J 6 bases, with 10 bases left between them. CDR1 and CDR2 (germline): SGHTA, FQGNSA. Only in-frame clones appear in the TCRdb table, and some are missing; sequencing was by immunoSEQ multiplex PCR. The table includes about 6,700 clones, roughly 78% detected once. The chain carries TRBV7-2 and TRBJ1-2; no clear D. The specimen was PBMCs, collected before nivolumab (anti-PD-1) treatment. The receptor was isolated from a person aged 35-79 years with oral cavity squamous cell carcinoma. The CDR3 loop reads CASSLNLGDGYTF. CDR3 nucleotide sequence: TGTGCCAGCAGCTTAAACCTCGGGGATGGCTACACCTTC.